The T cell receptor beta chain described here comes from a study of glioma-infiltrating T cells. The study's findings and limits: Tissue-blood divergence was below expectation in non-neoplastic patients, above in gliomas. Very few CDR3 sequences were shared between tissue and blood.

TCR alpha and beta CDR3 regions were amplified from RNA using iRepertoire nested multiplex PCR. One-step reverse transcription and amplification started from approximately 100-400 ng of tissue mRNA or PBMC total RNA. TCRdb reanalysed the multiplex PCR reads using MiXCR and keeps one entry per CDR3 protein. The sample includes roughly 120,000 distinct CDR3 sequences, about 25% of them seen just once. A note on this clonotype: No antigen is known for it.

The CDR3 has 11 amino acids. V was clipped by 7 bases and J by 5 bases, with 12 bases between them. Germline V gives CDR1 SQVTM, CDR2 ANQGSEA. The material sequenced was glioma tissue, nonneoplastic brain tissue, or PBMCs (not recorded which). The chain recombines TRBV29-1 with TRBJ2-7; D remains ambiguous. This clonotype originated in a human donor with low-grade glioma or glioblastoma, undergoing nonglioma brain surgery, or in good health (not recorded which). CDR3 bases: TGCAGCGCGACCCGGGTGGACGAGCAGTACTTC. Translating it yields CSATRVDEQYF.